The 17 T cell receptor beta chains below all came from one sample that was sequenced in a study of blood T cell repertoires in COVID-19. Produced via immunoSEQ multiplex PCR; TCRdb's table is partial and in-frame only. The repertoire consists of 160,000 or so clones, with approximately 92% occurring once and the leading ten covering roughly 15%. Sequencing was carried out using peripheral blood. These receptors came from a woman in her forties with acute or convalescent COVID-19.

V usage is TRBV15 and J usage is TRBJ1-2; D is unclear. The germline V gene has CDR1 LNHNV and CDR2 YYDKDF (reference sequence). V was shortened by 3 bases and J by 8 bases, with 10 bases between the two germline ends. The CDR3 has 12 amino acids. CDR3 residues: CATSRANGGYTF. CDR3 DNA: TGTGCCACCAGCAGGGCGAACGGGGGCTACACCTTC.

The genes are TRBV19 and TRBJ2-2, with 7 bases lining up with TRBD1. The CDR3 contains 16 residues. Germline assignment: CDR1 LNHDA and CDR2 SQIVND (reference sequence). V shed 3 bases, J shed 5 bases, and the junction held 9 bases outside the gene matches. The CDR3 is CASSIPTGRMTGELFF. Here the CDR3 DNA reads TGTGCCAGTAGTATTCCGACAGGGCGGATGACCGGGGAGCTGTTTTTT.

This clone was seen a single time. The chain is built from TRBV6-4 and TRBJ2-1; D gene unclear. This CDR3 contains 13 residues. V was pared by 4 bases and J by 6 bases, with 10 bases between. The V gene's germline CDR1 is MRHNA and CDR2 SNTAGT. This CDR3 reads CASSAQFSNEQFF. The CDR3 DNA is TGTGCCAGCAGTGCTCAGTTCTCCAATGAGCAGTTCTTC.

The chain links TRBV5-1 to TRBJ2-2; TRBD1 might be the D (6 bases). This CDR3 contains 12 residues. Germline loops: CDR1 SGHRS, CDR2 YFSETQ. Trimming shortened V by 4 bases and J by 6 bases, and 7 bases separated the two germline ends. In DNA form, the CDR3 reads TGCGCCAGCAGCCCAGGGGCCGGGGAGCTGTTTTTT. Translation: CASSPGAGELFF.

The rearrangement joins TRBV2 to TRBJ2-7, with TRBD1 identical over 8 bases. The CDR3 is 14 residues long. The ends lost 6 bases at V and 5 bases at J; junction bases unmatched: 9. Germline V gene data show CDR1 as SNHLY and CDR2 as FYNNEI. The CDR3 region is CASRSRTGTHEQYF. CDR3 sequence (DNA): TGTGCCAGCAGGTCGAGGACAGGGACCCACGAGCAGTACTTC.

The CDR3 region has the DNA TGTGCCAGCTTGAGCGGGGCGGTAACCGGGGAGCTGTTTTTT. As protein: CASLSGAVTGELFF. The chain is built from TRBV3-1 (or the pseudogene TRBV3-2) and TRBJ2-2; 7 positions match TRBD2. The CDR3 loop spans 14 amino acids. Looked up from germline, CDR1 is LGHDT and CDR2 is YNNKEL (reference sequence). With 8 bases clipped from V and 5 bases from J, the junction kept 8 bases outside the gene matches.

The CDR3 region has the DNA TGCGCCAGCAGCCAAGGAGTAGCGGGGGGGCGAGGCACCGGGGAGCTGTTTTTT. It specifies CASSQGVAGGRGTGELFF. The chain employs TRBV4-1 and TRBJ2-2, with TRBD2 identical over 11 bases. The V gene's germline CDR1 is MGHRA and CDR2 YSYEKL. V was clipped by 1 base and J by 4 bases; unmatched bases: 8. CDR3 size: 18 residues.

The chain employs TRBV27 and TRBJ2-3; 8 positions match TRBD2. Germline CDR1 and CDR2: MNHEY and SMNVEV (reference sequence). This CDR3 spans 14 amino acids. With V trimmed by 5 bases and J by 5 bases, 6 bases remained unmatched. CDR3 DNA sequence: TGTGCCAGCAGTGGGACTAGTTTAGGAGATACGCAGTATTTT. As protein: CASSGTSLGDTQYF.

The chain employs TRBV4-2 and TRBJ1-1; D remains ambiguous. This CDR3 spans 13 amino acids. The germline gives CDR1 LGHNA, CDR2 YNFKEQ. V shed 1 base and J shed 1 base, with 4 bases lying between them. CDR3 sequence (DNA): TGTGCCAGCAGCCAAGCCCAGAACACTGAAGCTTTCTTT. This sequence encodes CASSQAQNTEAFF.

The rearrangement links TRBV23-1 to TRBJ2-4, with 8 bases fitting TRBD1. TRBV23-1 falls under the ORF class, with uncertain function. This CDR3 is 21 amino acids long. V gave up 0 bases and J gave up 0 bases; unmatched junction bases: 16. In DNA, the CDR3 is TGCGCCAGCAGTCAATCTAAACCGGGACAGGCACAAAATCCAGCCAAAAACATTCAGTACTTC. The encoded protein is CASSQSKPGQAQNPAKNIQYF.

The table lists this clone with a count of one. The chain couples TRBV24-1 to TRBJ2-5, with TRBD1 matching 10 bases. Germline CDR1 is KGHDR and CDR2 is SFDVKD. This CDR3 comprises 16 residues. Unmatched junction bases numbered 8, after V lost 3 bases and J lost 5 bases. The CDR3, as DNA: TGTGCCACCAGTGATAATGACAGGGGGCGTGGGGAGACCCAGTACTTC. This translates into CATSDNDRGRGETQYF.

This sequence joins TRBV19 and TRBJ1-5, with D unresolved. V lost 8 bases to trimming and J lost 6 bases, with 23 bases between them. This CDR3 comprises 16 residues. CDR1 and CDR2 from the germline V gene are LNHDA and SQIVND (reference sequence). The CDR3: CASGPRADRGGQPQHF. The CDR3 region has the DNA TGTGCCAGTGGCCCCCGGGCGGATCGTGGAGGTCAGCCCCAGCATTTT.

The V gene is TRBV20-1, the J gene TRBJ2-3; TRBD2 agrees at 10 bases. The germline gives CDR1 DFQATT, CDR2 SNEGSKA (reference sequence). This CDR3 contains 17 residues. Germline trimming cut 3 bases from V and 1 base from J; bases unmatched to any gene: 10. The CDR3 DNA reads TGCAGTGCTAGTCGCAGCGGGGGGGCCGGCGGCACAGATACGCAGTATTTT. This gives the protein CSASRSGGAGGTDTQYF.

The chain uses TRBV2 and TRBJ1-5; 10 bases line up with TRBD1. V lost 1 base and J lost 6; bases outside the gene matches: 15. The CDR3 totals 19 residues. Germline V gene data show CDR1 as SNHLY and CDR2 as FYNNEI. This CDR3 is CASSEEWTGGKVAGQPQHF. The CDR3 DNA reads TGTGCCAGCAGTGAAGAGTGGACAGGGGGAAAGGTTGCGGGTCAGCCCCAGCATTTT.

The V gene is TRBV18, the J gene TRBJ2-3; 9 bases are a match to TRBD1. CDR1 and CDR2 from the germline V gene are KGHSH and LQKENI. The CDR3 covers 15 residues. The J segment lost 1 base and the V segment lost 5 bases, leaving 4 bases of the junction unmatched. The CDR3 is CASSDRDRGTDTQYF. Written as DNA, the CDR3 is TGTGCCAGCTCAGACCGGGACAGGGGCACAGATACGCAGTATTTT.

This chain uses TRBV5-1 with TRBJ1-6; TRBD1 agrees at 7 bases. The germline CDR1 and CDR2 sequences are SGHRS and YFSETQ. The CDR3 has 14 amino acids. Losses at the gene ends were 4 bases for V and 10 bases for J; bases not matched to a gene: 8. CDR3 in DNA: TGCGCCAGCAGCAGAGACAGGGACGGATCACCCCTCCACTTT. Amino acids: CASSRDRDGSPLHF.

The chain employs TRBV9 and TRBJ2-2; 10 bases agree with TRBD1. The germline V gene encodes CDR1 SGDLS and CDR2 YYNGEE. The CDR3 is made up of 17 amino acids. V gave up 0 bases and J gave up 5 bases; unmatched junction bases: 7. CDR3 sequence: CASSVELRTGGTGELFF. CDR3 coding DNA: TGTGCCAGCAGCGTAGAATTGAGGACAGGGGGAACCGGGGAGCTGTTTTTT.